Below are 28 T cell receptor beta chains sequenced from a single sample in a study of blood T cell repertoires in COVID-19. Assay used: immunoSEQ multiplex PCR; TCRdb lists only in-frame clones, some missing. The table records about 190,000 clones, approximately 84% of them present only once. Material for sequencing was peripheral blood. Every receptor here comes from a woman in her sixties or seventies with active or convalescent COVID-19.

J is TRBJ1-1 and V is TRBV3-1 (or the pseudogene TRBV3-2); D perhaps matches TRBD1 (6 bases). Germline loops: CDR1 LGHDT, CDR2 YNNKEL (reference sequence). Trimming stripped 1 base from V and 1 base from J, with 10 bases between. The CDR3 is 15 residues long. The CDR3 here is CASSQAGTPNTEAFF. In nucleotides, the CDR3 is TGTGCCAGCAGCCAAGCCGGGACACCGAACACTGAAGCTTTCTTT.

The count of this clone is one. The V and J genes are TRBV4-1 and TRBJ2-1, with a tentative D call TRBD2 (6 bases). This CDR3 region has 15 residues. The germline V gene has CDR1 MGHRA and CDR2 YSYEKL. Trimming cost V 6 bases and J 6 bases, with 18 bases left between them. CDR3 sequence reads: CASRDPLGGINEQFF. CDR3 DNA: TGCGCCAGCAGGGACCCCCTGGGGGGTATCAATGAGCAGTTCTTC.

J is TRBJ2-7 and V is TRBV7-2, with 7 bases lining up with TRBD2. V shed 6 bases, J shed 0 bases, and the junction held 8 bases outside the gene matches. CDR1 is SGHTA, CDR2 FQGNSA, per germline. The CDR3 runs 15 residues. The CDR3 nucleotides read TGTGCCAGCAGGCGAAGCGGGACCAGCTCCTACGAGCAGTACTTC. It specifies CASRRSGTSSYEQYF.

The V call is TRBV4-1, the J call TRBJ1-3; D perhaps matches TRBD1 (6 bases). Trimming removed 3 bases from V and 0 bases from J, with 15 bases in between. The CDR3 extends over 17 amino acids. Germline lookup yields CDR1 MGHRA and CDR2 YSYEKL. CDR3 bases: TGCGCCAGCAGCCAGGGGGGGGCCAGGGGCTCTGGAAACACCATATATTTT. Translated, it gives CASSQGGARGSGNTIYF.

This chain joins TRBV6-5 and TRBJ2-5; D is perhaps TRBD1 (5 bases). CDR3 length equals 12 residues. Germline lookup yields CDR1 MNHEY and CDR2 SVGAGI. Trimming took off 10 bases at V and 5 bases at J, with 14 bases between the two ends. The CDR3 reads CAIGRGLETQYF. The CDR3 nucleotides read TGTGCCATAGGAAGGGGCTTGGAGACCCAGTACTTC.

This chain connects TRBV19 to TRBJ1-1; 8 bases are shared with TRBD1. The ends lost 3 bases at V and 5 bases at J; junction bases unmatched: 5. From germline, CDR1 is LNHDA and CDR2 SQIVND (reference sequence). The CDR3 runs 14 residues. CDR3 residues: CASSIQGAPTEAFF. As DNA, the CDR3 is TGTGCCAGTAGTATCCAGGGGGCGCCGACTGAAGCTTTCTTT.

V gene TRBV3-1 (or the pseudogene TRBV3-2) combines with J gene TRBJ2-3, with 8 nucleotides matching TRBD1. The CDR3 has 15 amino acids. Germline lookup yields CDR1 LGHDT and CDR2 YNNKEL (reference sequence). The junction had 5 bases not matched to a gene; V was cut back by 4 bases and J by 2 bases. In DNA, the CDR3 is TGTGCCAGCAGCCTTCGACAGGGGCCCACAGATACGCAGTATTTT. Translation gives CASSLRQGPTDTQYF.

The gene calls are TRBV10-3 and TRBJ1-2, with D tentatively TRBD1 (5 bases). CDR3 length equals 14 residues. V gave up 0 bases and J gave up 5 bases, with 10 bases separating them. In germline, CDR1 is ENHRY, CDR2 SYGVKD. CDR3 region: CAISESDSLYGYTF. CDR3 nucleotides: TGTGCCATCAGTGAGTCAGACAGTCTGTATGGCTACACCTTC.

The gene calls are TRBV4-2 and TRBJ2-5; 14 positions agree with TRBD2. Trimming removed 2 bases from V and 0 bases from J; junction bases left unmatched: 14. The CDR3 sequence is 21 residues long. The germline V gene has CDR1 LGHNA and CDR2 YNFKEQ. CDR3 region: CASSQYGGTSGSRTYQETQYF. Here the CDR3 DNA reads TGTGCCAGCAGCCAATATGGTGGGACTAGCGGGAGCAGGACGTACCAAGAGACCCAGTACTTC.

This clone was seen just once. V and J are TRBV5-1 and TRBJ1-1; 8 nucleotides match TRBD1. V dropped 3 bases and J dropped 1; count of bases not matched to a gene: 5. The CDR3 length is 15 residues. CDR1 and CDR2 from the germline V gene are SGHRS and YFSETQ. The CDR3 DNA is TGCGCCAGCAGCTCACCCGGGACAGGGAACACTGAAGCTTTCTTT. This sequence encodes CASSSPGTGNTEAFF.

This chain joins TRBV4-1 and TRBJ2-7, with TRBD1 identical over 8 bases. With 0 bases clipped from V and 2 bases from J, the junction kept 3 bases outside the gene matches. The CDR3 has 15 residues. Germline CDR1 reads MGHRA; CDR2 reads YSYEKL. The DNA of the CDR3 is TGCGCCAGCAGCCAAGAAACAGGGGGGCCCTACGAGCAGTACTTC. This gives the protein CASSQETGGPYEQYF.

This sequence joins TRBV6-5 and TRBJ2-1; tentative D call: TRBD2 (6 bases). CDR1 and CDR2 (germline): MNHEY, SVGAGI. The CDR3 has 15 residues. V gave up 8 bases and J gave up 2 bases, with 16 bases separating them. Written as DNA, the CDR3 is TGTGCCAGCGGTAGGTCGGGAGAACCCTACAATGAGCAGTTCTTC. Translation: CASGRSGEPYNEQFF.

The V gene is TRBV7-3, the J gene TRBJ2-1; 8 bases fit TRBD2. V trimming: 0 bases; J trimming: 9 bases; junction bases outside the gene matches: 4. The CDR3 is 14 residues long. Germline assignment: CDR1 SGHTA and CDR2 FQGTGA. The CDR3 sequence is CASSLTSGTVEQFF. The CDR3 DNA reads TGTGCCAGCAGCTTAACTAGCGGGACCGTTGAGCAGTTCTTC. Complete variable domain (other parts from reference TRBV7-3 and TRBJ2-1): GAGVSQTPSNKVTEKGKYVELRCDPISGHTALYWYRQSLGQGPEFLIYFQGTGAADDSGLPNDRFFAVRPEGSVSTLKIQRTERGDSAVYLCASSLTSGTVEQFFGPGTRLTVL.

CDR3 nucleotides: TGTGCCAGCAGCCAAGTAACTAGCGGGAGGCTTACCTCCTACAATGAGCAGTTCTTC. Amino acid sequence: CASSQVTSGRLTSYNEQFF. The chain uses TRBV3-1 (or the pseudogene TRBV3-2) and TRBJ2-1; TRBD2 aligns across 12 bases. The length of the CDR3 is 19 residues. J lost 0 bases, V lost 1 base, and 7 bases had no gene match. CDR1 and CDR2 from the germline V gene are LGHDT and YNNKEL (reference sequence).

This chain links TRBV19 with TRBJ2-7; TRBD1 agrees at 7 bases. V lost 6 bases, J lost 2 bases, and 7 bases stayed unmatched. Germline lookup yields CDR1 LNHDA and CDR2 SQIVND (reference sequence). CDR3 length: 14 residues. CDR3 sequence (DNA): TGTGCCAGTAGAAAAAACAGGGGACCCTACGAGCAGTACTTC. Encoded protein: CASRKNRGPYEQYF.

The rearrangement uses TRBV12-3 or TRBV12-4 and TRBJ2-5; 8 nucleotides align to TRBD1. The CDR3 is made up of 12 amino acids. Trimming took 5 bases from V and 5 from J; bases not matched to a gene: 1. CDR3 protein: CASSTGGETQYF. The CDR3 DNA reads TGTGCCAGCAGTACAGGGGGGGAGACCCAGTACTTC.

The CDR3 spells CASTSGPFAFGYGYTF. In DNA, the CDR3 is TGTGCCAGCACCTCCGGCCCCTTCGCCTTCGGGTATGGCTACACCTTC. The chain uses TRBV28 and TRBJ1-2; D remains ambiguous. Germline CDR1 is MDHEN and CDR2 is SYDVKM. This CDR3 spans 16 amino acids. V lost 7 bases and J 5 bases, leaving 23 bases between the germline ends.

The chain employs TRBV7-9 and TRBJ2-3; D not resolved. The CDR3 is 16 amino acids. Germline lookup yields CDR1 SEHNR and CDR2 FQNEAQ (reference sequence). Trimming cost V 2 bases and J 2 bases, with 14 bases left between them. The CDR3: CASSLPRSPSTDTQYF. CDR3 nucleotides: TGTGCCAGCAGCTTACCCAGATCCCCTTCCACAGATACGCAGTATTTT.

This clone was counted at least ten times. The chain uses TRBV2 and TRBJ1-2; D call uncertain. Germline CDR1 SNHLY, CDR2 FYNNEI. The CDR3 length is 15 residues. With 2 bases removed from V and 3 bases from J, the gap between germline ends came to 13 bases. CDR3 DNA sequence: TGTGCCAGCAGTGAAAGATGGTTGGGCGACTATGGCTACACCTTC. Its protein is CASSERWLGDYGYTF.

This clone has just one count. This chain uses TRBV7-9 with TRBJ1-1; D is uncertain. Per germline, CDR1 SEHNR and CDR2 FQNEAQ (reference sequence). The CDR3 sequence is 15 residues long. With 4 bases removed from V and 5 bases from J, the gap between germline ends came to 17 bases. CDR3 protein: CASSSSRRGGTEAFF. In DNA, the CDR3 is TGTGCCAGCAGCTCCAGCCGGCGGGGAGGGACTGAAGCTTTCTTT. Complete variable domain (other parts from reference TRBV7-9 and TRBJ1-1): DTGVSQNPRHKITKRGQNVTFRCDPISEHNRLYWYRQTLGQGPEFLTYFQNEAQLEKSRLLSDRFSAERPKGSFSTLEIQRTEQGDSAMYLCASSSSRRGGTEAFFGQGTRLTVV.

This clone was counted a single time. This chain joins TRBV27 and TRBJ1-5; tentatively, D is TRBD1 (5 bases). This CDR3 region has 16 residues. Trimming stripped 2 bases from V and 6 bases from J, with 17 bases between. Per the germline V gene, CDR1 is MNHEY and CDR2 is SMNVEV (reference sequence). CDR3 nucleotides: TGTGCCAGCAGTTTAGGACCTCCAGGGCCATTTCAGCCCCAGCATTTT. Encoded protein: CASSLGPPGPFQPQHF.

This chain links TRBV15 with TRBJ2-3; 8 bases align to TRBD2. The germline V gene has CDR1 LNHNV and CDR2 YYDKDF (reference sequence). The ends lost 0 bases at V and 5 bases at J; junction bases unmatched: 4. This CDR3 is built from 15 residues. The CDR3 DNA follows: TGTGCCACCAGCAGAGAGGGCGGGAGGCGAGATACGCAGTATTTT. It translates to CATSREGGRRDTQYF.

The gene calls are TRBV28 and TRBJ2-1; the D is unclear. The CDR3 sequence is 11 residues long. V was trimmed by 3 bases and J by 10 bases, leaving 7 bases between them. Germline values: CDR1 MDHEN, CDR2 SYDVKM. CDR3: CASSFSREQFF. CDR3 sequence (DNA): TGTGCCAGCAGTTTCTCGCGGGAGCAGTTCTTC.

V gene TRBV29-1 combines with J gene TRBJ2-7; TRBD2 aligns across 8 bases. The trim removed 7 bases at V and 6 bases at J, leaving 11 bases unmatched. The germline gives CDR1 SQVTM, CDR2 ANQGSEA. The CDR3 spans 13 residues. The CDR3 DNA follows: TGCAGCGGTAAGACTAGCGAGACGGCCGAGCAGTACTTC. The encoded protein is CSGKTSETAEQYF.

This clone has only a few counts. The chain has TRBV11-2 and TRBJ2-7, with 13 bases fitting TRBD2. V was pared by 3 bases and J by 5 bases, with 7 bases of the junction left unmatched. The CDR3 runs to 16 residues. Germline CDR1 reads SGHAT; CDR2 reads FQNNGV. The CDR3 here is CASSFRTSGSQDEQYF. In DNA, the CDR3 is TGTGCCAGCAGCTTTAGGACTAGCGGGAGTCAGGACGAGCAGTACTTC.

V gene TRBV7-3 combines with J gene TRBJ2-2; 9 positions agree with TRBD2. With V trimmed by 2 bases and J by 6 bases, 10 bases remained unmatched. This CDR3 spans 17 amino acids. Germline CDR1 is SGHTA and CDR2 is FQGTGA. CDR3 protein: CASSLGPSGIRSGELFF. CDR3 DNA sequence: TGTGCCAGCAGCTTAGGTCCTAGCGGGATACGTTCCGGGGAGCTGTTTTTT. The full variable domain, with the rest looked up from reference TRBV7-3 and TRBJ2-2, is GAGVSQTPSNKVTEKGKYVELRCDPISGHTALYWYRQSLGQGPEFLIYFQGTGAADDSGLPNDRFFAVRPEGSVSTLKIQRTERGDSAVYLCASSLGPSGIRSGELFFGEGSRLTVL.

V and J are TRBV18 and TRBJ1-2; perhaps TRBD1 as D (5 bases). This CDR3 is 15 amino acids long. The germline CDR1 and CDR2 sequences are KGHSH and LQKENI. The germline V and J ends were trimmed by 3 bases and 2 bases, with 13 bases remaining between them. CDR3 loop: CASSPTREGNYGYTF. The CDR3 bases are TGTGCCAGCTCACCCACACGGGAGGGGAACTATGGCTACACCTTC.

The rearrangement uses TRBV19 and TRBJ1-1; tentative D call: TRBD1 (6 bases). V gave up 6 bases and J gave up 1 base, with 12 bases separating them. The CDR3 totals 14 residues. Germline V gene sequence: CDR1 LNHDA, CDR2 SQIVND (reference sequence). The chain's CDR3 is CASRFGGSNTEAFF. The CDR3 DNA sequence: TGTGCCAGTAGATTTGGGGGCTCGAACACTGAAGCTTTCTTT.